The 16 T cell receptor beta chains presented below share a single source sample, sequenced in a study of blood T cells in healthy people across ages. Using a J-beta primer mix together with a sample-barcoded 5' primer, a second PCR was run for 7 to 11 cycles. TCRdb passed the 5' RACE reads through MiXCR, listing each CDR3 protein once. The data show some 800,000 distinct CDR3 sequences, approximately 44% seen once. Source material: blood. The origin of the receptors is a man in his sixties in good health.

Only a few counts were recorded for this clonotype. This rearrangement joins TRBV7-2 to TRBJ1-6; 7 bases match TRBD1. Germline V gene lookup returns CDR1 SGHTA and CDR2 FQGNSA. The CDR3 runs to 13 residues. V shed 5 bases and J 12 bases; nucleotides not matched to a gene: 7. The CDR3 reads CASSKGGREPLHF. In DNA, the CDR3 is TGTGCCAGCAGCAAAGGGGGCCGGGAACCCCTCCACTTT.

The CDR3 DNA is TGTGCCAGCAGCTTAGGGGACAGGGGCTGGGCGCAGTACTTC. Protein: CASSLGDRGWAQYF. The J gene is TRBJ2-4, the V gene TRBV7-2; 10 bases align to TRBD1. The germline V gene encodes CDR1 SGHTA and CDR2 FQGNSA. V lost 1 base to trimming and J lost 13 bases; unmatched junction nucleotides: 7. The CDR3 covers 14 residues.

V and J are TRBV3-1 and TRBJ2-1, with D perhaps assigned TRBD1 or TRBD2 (5 bases each). In germline, CDR1 is LGHDT, CDR2 YNNKEL (reference sequence). Between the trimmed V and J ends, which lost 1 base and 0 bases, there was a span of 16 bases. The CDR3 extends over 18 amino acids. The CDR3 DNA is TGTGCCAGCAGCCAAGGTGGGGCGGCGGGCCTCTCCTACAATGAGCAGTTCTTC. Residues: CASSQGGAAGLSYNEQFF.

This sequence joins TRBV7-2 and TRBJ2-6; D perhaps matches TRBD2 (6 bases). CDR1 is SGHTA and CDR2 is FQGNSA in the germline V gene. V dropped 5 bases and J dropped 4 bases, with 15 bases sitting between them. The CDR3 spans 16 residues. The CDR3: CASSQKAGRGANVLTF. The CDR3 DNA is TGTGCCAGCAGCCAGAAGGCGGGGAGAGGGGCCAACGTCCTGACTTTC.

This clonotype was counted between two and nine times. The rearrangement links TRBV29-1 to TRBJ2-5; D perhaps matches TRBD1 (5 bases). Germline CDR1 SQVTM, CDR2 ANQGSEA. This CDR3 has 11 amino acids. Deletions cut 4 bases from V and 11 bases from J, with 14 bases between. This CDR3 reads CSVAQDNEQYF. For the CDR3, the DNA is TGCAGCGTTGCCCAGGACAATGAGCAGTACTTC.

The CDR3 is CASRAGFGYTF. The CDR3 nucleotides read TGTGCCAGCAGGGCGGGGTTTGGCTACACCTTC. The V call is TRBV12-3 or TRBV12-4, the J call TRBJ1-2; D ambiguous. The CDR3 totals 11 residues. Trimming removed 6 bases from V and 7 bases from J, with 9 bases in between.

V gene TRBV11-2 combines with J gene TRBJ2-5; maybe TRBD2 (7 bases). Looked up from germline, CDR1 is SGHAT and CDR2 is FQNNGV. The CDR3 totals 15 residues. Trimming stripped 5 bases from V and 3 bases from J, with 16 bases between. The CDR3 region is CASSPGGGREETQYF. CDR3 nucleotide sequence: TGTGCCAGCAGCCCTGGCGGGGGCAGGGAAGAGACCCAGTACTTC.

The chain's CDR3 is CASSVGDQRGTDTQYF. For the CDR3, the DNA is TGTGCCAGCAGCGTCGGGGACCAGAGGGGCACAGATACGCAGTATTTT. V usage is TRBV9 and J usage is TRBJ2-3; the D gene could be TRBD1 or TRBD2 (5 bases each). V was cut by 2 bases and J by 1 base, with 14 bases left in between. The CDR3 is made up of 16 amino acids. Germline loops: CDR1 SGDLS, CDR2 YYNGEE.

The V gene is TRBV20-1, the J gene TRBJ1-1, with TRBD1 matching over 7 bases. There are 14 residues in the CDR3. The germline V gene encodes CDR1 DFQATT and CDR2 SNEGSKA (reference sequence). J lost 0 bases, V lost 0 bases, and 1 base had no gene match. Written as DNA, the CDR3 is TGCAGTGCTAGAGAGACAGGGTTGAACACTGAAGCTTTCTTT. It translates to CSARETGLNTEAFF.

This clonotype was seen only a few times. V and J are TRBV6-5 and TRBJ2-1; TRBD2 aligns across 8 bases. Trimming at V came to 8 bases and at J to 9 bases, leaving 6 bases not matched to a gene. This CDR3 contains 12 residues. Germline V gives CDR1 MNHEY, CDR2 SVGAGI. The chain's CDR3 is CASRGGSGEQFF. CDR3 bases: TGTGCCAGCCGGGGGGGCAGCGGTGAGCAGTTCTTC.

The chain uses TRBV6-1 and TRBJ1-4, with D perhaps TRBD1 (6 bases). CDR1 and CDR2 from the germline V gene are MNHNS and SASEGT. This CDR3 contains 15 residues. Trimming pared 4 bases from V and 6 bases from J, leaving 15 bases between. CDR3 bases: TGTGCCAGCAGTGCGCGGGAGGGGGGCGATGAAAAACTGTTTTTT. Its protein product is CASSAREGGDEKLFF.

The J gene is TRBJ2-4, the V gene TRBV4-1, with D perhaps TRBD1 (8 bases). Germline CDR1 MGHRA, CDR2 YSYEKL. Trimming left V 4 bases short and J 7 bases short, with 17 bases between. The CDR3 is made up of 15 amino acids. This CDR3 is CASSLIGQGGNIQYF. In DNA form, the CDR3 reads TGCGCCAGCAGCCTGATCGGACAGGGAGGGAACATTCAGTACTTC.

This clonotype has a handful of counts. The chain uses TRBV20-1 and TRBJ2-3; a possible D gene is TRBD2 (5 bases). This CDR3 has 13 amino acids. Germline lookup yields CDR1 DFQATT and CDR2 SNEGSKA (reference sequence). V dropped 6 bases and J dropped 5 bases, with 15 bases sitting between them. CDR3 in DNA: TGCAGTGCCACGGGTTTGGAGGAAGATACGCAGTATTTT. Translating it yields CSATGLEEDTQYF.

The chain employs TRBV6-5 and TRBJ1-2; D possibly corresponds to TRBD1 (6 bases). CDR3 length: 16 residues. CDR1 is MNHEY and CDR2 is SVGAGI in the germline V gene. Trimming left V 5 bases short and J 8 bases short, with 24 bases between. The CDR3 sequence: CASSPSLGGRLRGYTF. Here the CDR3 DNA reads TGTGCCAGCAGTCCCTCTTTAGGGGGTCGTCTTAGGGGCTACACCTTC.

This clonotype is a singleton in its sample. The CDR3: CASSFQGGIVTDTQYF. The CDR3 bases are TGTGCCAGCAGCTTTCAGGGGGGGATAGTCACAGATACGCAGTATTTT. The chain links TRBV11-2 to TRBJ2-3; D might be TRBD1 or TRBD2, each matching 7 bases. Germline loops: CDR1 SGHAT, CDR2 FQNNGV. V was trimmed by 3 bases and J by 2 bases, leaving 15 bases between them. The CDR3 loop spans 16 amino acids.

This clonotype was counted between two and nine times. The chain recombines TRBV7-9 with TRBJ2-7; 9 bases are a match to TRBD1. This CDR3 contains 14 residues. The germline V gene has CDR1 SEHNR and CDR2 FQNEAQ (reference sequence). Trimming took 5 bases from V and 4 from J; bases not matched to a gene: 6. CDR3 region: CASSTGTGRYEQYF. As DNA, the CDR3 is TGTGCCAGCAGCACCGGGACAGGGCGGTACGAGCAGTACTTC.